Below are 21 T cell receptor beta chains sequenced from a single sample in a study of blood T cell repertoires in COVID-19. Profiled with immunoSEQ multiplex PCR; TCRdb holds only in-frame clones, not every one. The repertoire holds fewer than 65,000 clones, with about 80% as singletons. Sequenced: peripheral blood. The receptors derive from a man between 65 and 85 years old with acute or convalescent COVID-19.

This rearrangement joins TRBV2 to TRBJ2-1, with D perhaps TRBD2 (5 bases). V was clipped by 4 bases and J by 4 bases, with 11 bases between them. Germline lookup yields CDR1 SNHLY and CDR2 FYNNEI. There are 14 residues in the CDR3. The CDR3 DNA reads as TGTGCCAGCAGTGCCCCGGGAATTTACAATGAGCAGTTCTTC. Encoded protein: CASSAPGIYNEQFF.

This chain links TRBV2 with TRBJ2-7, with 8 positions matching TRBD2. Germline loops: CDR1 SNHLY, CDR2 FYNNEI. V shed 5 bases and J 6 bases; nucleotides not matched to a gene: 12. The CDR3 extends over 15 amino acids. The CDR3 DNA reads TGTGCCAGCAGTACTACTCGGGGGGGGAAAGGCGAGCAGTACTTC. It yields the protein CASSTTRGGKGEQYF.

As DNA, the CDR3 is TGTGCCAGCAGACCGGACGCGGGTAGGCGGGATTCACCCCTCCACTTT. It specifies CASRPDAGRRDSPLHF. The chain combines TRBV27 with TRBJ1-6; unclear D gene. The CDR3 is 16 amino acids. V lost 6 bases, J lost 8 bases, and 20 bases lay in between. CDR1 and CDR2 from the germline V gene are MNHEY and SMNVEV (reference sequence).

This clone was counted once. The chain employs TRBV5-5 and TRBJ2-2; 7 positions agree with TRBD2. This CDR3 spans 16 amino acids. V shed 0 bases, J shed 4 bases, and the junction held 6 bases outside the gene matches. The germline V gene has CDR1 SGHKS and CDR2 YYEKEE (reference sequence). For the CDR3, the DNA is TGTGCCAGCAGCTTGGGGACTAGAGGATCCACCGGGGAGCTGTTTTTT. Translating it yields CASSLGTRGSTGELFF.

CDR3 protein: CASSFGGSGTGELFF. In DNA form, the CDR3 reads TGCGCCAGCAGCTTTGGCGGGAGTGGAACCGGGGAGCTGTTTTTT. This chain uses TRBV5-1 with TRBJ2-2, with 7 bases fitting TRBD2. The CDR3 loop spans 15 amino acids. Trimming removed 2 bases from V and 5 bases from J; junction bases left unmatched: 6. The germline CDR1 and CDR2 sequences are SGHRS and YFSETQ.

The rearrangement joins TRBV9 to TRBJ2-3, with 8 bases aligning to TRBD2. The CDR3 is 18 residues long. Germline V gene sequence: CDR1 SGDLS, CDR2 YYNGEE. Trimming at V came to 3 bases and at J to 1 base, leaving 13 bases not matched to a gene. CDR3 region: CASSERGTLAEGTDTQYF. The CDR3 DNA reads as TGTGCCAGCAGCGAGAGGGGAACACTAGCGGAGGGCACAGATACGCAGTATTTT.

This clone occurred a few times. The rearrangement links TRBV10-2 to TRBJ1-3, with a tentative D call TRBD1 (6 bases). This CDR3 is 17 amino acids long. The V end was cut by 3 bases, the J end by 0 bases, with 15 bases between. Germline V gene sequence: CDR1 WSHSY, CDR2 SAAADI. The CDR3 DNA reads as TGCGCCAGCAGTGAATTTTTGGGGACAAGCTCTGGAAACACCATATATTTT. It is translated as CASSEFLGTSSGNTIYF.

This clone was recorded a few times. The same CDR3 arises from other DNA sequences in this sample as well. V usage is TRBV28 and J usage is TRBJ2-5; D is perhaps TRBD1 (5 bases). The germline V and J ends were trimmed by 11 bases and 5 bases, with 30 bases remaining between them. This CDR3 is built from 17 residues. The germline CDR1 and CDR2 sequences are MDHEN and SYDVKM. The CDR3 DNA sequence: TGTGCCTTGGGTAAGCAGGGCCCGATGGCCCGACGGGAGACCCAGTACTTC. Its translation: CALGKQGPMARRETQYF.

The rearrangement links TRBV5-1 to TRBJ1-1; D is perhaps TRBD1 (6 bases). CDR1 and CDR2 (germline): SGHRS, YFSETQ. V was shortened by 2 bases and J by 5 bases, with 13 bases between the two germline ends. CDR3 length: 14 amino acids. The CDR3 sequence: CASSFSGVLTEAFF. DNA of the CDR3: TGCGCCAGCAGCTTTTCAGGGGTTCTTACTGAAGCTTTCTTT. The full variable domain, rest sourced from reference TRBV5-1 and TRBJ1-1, is KAGVTQTPRYLIKTRGQQVTLSCSPISGHRSVSWYQQTPGQGLQFLFEYFSETQRNKGNFPGRFSGRQFSNSRSEMNVSTLELGDSALYLCASSFSGVLTEAFFGQGTRLTVV.

The gene calls are TRBV18 and TRBJ2-7; 12 nucleotides line up with TRBD2. CDR3 size: 13 residues. The ends lost 6 bases at V and 4 bases at J; junction bases unmatched: 1. Germline lookup yields CDR1 KGHSH and CDR2 LQKENI. CDR3 in amino acids: CASSLAGGYEQYF. The CDR3 DNA reads as TGTGCCAGCTCCCTAGCGGGAGGGTACGAGCAGTACTTC.

In DNA, the CDR3 is TGTGCCAGCAGCTTCCAGGGGTCTGGAAACACCATATATTTT. Amino acid sequence: CASSFQGSGNTIYF. J is TRBJ1-3 and V is TRBV7-9; D may be TRBD1 (6 bases). The CDR3 is 14 amino acids. Per the germline V gene, CDR1 is SEHNR and CDR2 is FQNEAQ (reference sequence). V shed 3 bases and J shed 1 base, with 7 bases lying between them.

The chain has TRBV12-5 and TRBJ1-2; no definite D call. This CDR3 spans 12 amino acids. V was trimmed by 1 base and J by 7 bases, leaving 7 bases between them. In germline, CDR1 is LGHNT, CDR2 FRNRAP. CDR3 in DNA: TGTGCTAGTGGTTTGGGTAGTTCTGGCTACACCTTC. Amino acids: CASGLGSSGYTF. Full variable domain (missing parts from reference TRBV12-5 and TRBJ1-2): DARVTQTPRHKVTEMGQEVTMRCQPILGHNTVFWYRQTMMQGLELLAYFRNRAPLDDSGMPKDRFSAEMPDATLATLKIQPSEPRDSAVYFCASGLGSSGYTFGSGTRLTVV.

V and J are TRBV6-2 or TRBV6-3 and TRBJ1-5; D unclear. Germline V gives CDR1 MNHEY, CDR2 SVGEGT. The CDR3 covers 14 residues. The V and J ends lost 6 bases and 1 base respectively, with 10 bases between them. The CDR3 loop reads CASSPQASNQPQHF. CDR3 sequence (DNA): TGTGCCAGCAGCCCTCAGGCAAGCAATCAGCCCCAGCATTTT.

The chain links TRBV18 to TRBJ1-2, with 7 positions matching TRBD1. Germline V gene sequence: CDR1 KGHSH, CDR2 LQKENI. V trimming: 4 bases; J trimming: 14 bases; junction bases outside the gene matches: 10. This CDR3 comprises 12 residues. The CDR3 sequence: CASSLTGEYGTF. The DNA for the CDR3 is TGTGCCAGCTCACTCACAGGGGAGTACGGAACCTTC.

This clone was picked up many times. The rearrangement uses TRBV4-1 and TRBJ2-7; TRBD1 matches at 7 bases. V shed 1 base, J shed 3 bases, and the junction held 12 bases outside the gene matches. The CDR3 has 17 residues. Germline CDR1 MGHRA, CDR2 YSYEKL. CDR3 region: CASSQGVRDSKIYEQYF. Here the CDR3 DNA reads TGCGCCAGCAGCCAAGGGGTAAGGGACAGTAAAATCTACGAGCAGTACTTC.

The chain combines TRBV7-2 with TRBJ2-7, with D unresolved. This CDR3 is 15 amino acids long. V was trimmed by 1 base and J by 1 base, leaving 11 bases between them. Germline CDR1 is SGHTA and CDR2 is FQGNSA. The CDR3 region has the DNA TGTGCCAGCAGCTTAGTAATGCGCGGTTCCTACGAGCAGTACTTC. Translated: CASSLVMRGSYEQYF.

The chain combines TRBV6-4 with TRBJ1-1, with D maybe TRBD1 (5 bases). V was trimmed by 3 bases and J by 2 bases, leaving 10 bases between them. Germline V gene data show CDR1 as MRHNA and CDR2 as SNTAGT. CDR3 length equals 14 residues. The CDR3 reads CASSERGLNTEAFF. Here the CDR3 DNA reads TGTGCCAGCAGTGAACGGGGACTCAACACTGAAGCTTTCTTT.

The chain uses TRBV10-3 and TRBJ1-1, with D maybe TRBD1 (6 bases). The CDR3 totals 13 residues. Germline values: CDR1 ENHRY, CDR2 SYGVKD. V gave up 10 bases and J gave up 0 bases, with 12 bases separating them. The CDR3 spells CATLDRMNTEAFF. In DNA, the CDR3 is TGTGCCACCCTAGACAGGATGAACACTGAAGCTTTCTTT.

The chain links TRBV5-5 to TRBJ2-5, with TRBD2 matching 9 bases. The V gene's germline CDR1 is SGHKS and CDR2 YYEKEE (reference sequence). V trimming: 1 base; J trimming: 4 bases; junction bases outside the gene matches: 14. This CDR3 is 18 amino acids long. The CDR3 DNA sequence: TGTGCCAGCAGCTTGTCCCGGCGGGCGGGGGGGCCAGGAGAGACCCAGTACTTC. Encoded protein: CASSLSRRAGGPGETQYF.

The J gene is TRBJ2-5, the V gene TRBV7-8; 7 bases fit TRBD2. Trimming removed 8 bases from V and 1 base from J; junction bases left unmatched: 16. Germline V lookup: CDR1 SGHVS, CDR2 FQNEAQ. This CDR3 spans 17 amino acids. The CDR3 bases are TGTGCCAGCTTCAGAGGGAGGGTTTCTACGCTCCAAGAGACCCAGTACTTC. Translation: CASFRGRVSTLQETQYF. Variable domain in full (rest from reference TRBV7-8 and TRBJ2-5): GAGVSQSPRYKVAKRGQDVALRCDPISGHVSLFWYQQALGQGPEFLTYFQNEAQLDKSGLPSDRFFAERPEGSVSTLKIQRTQQEDSAVYLCASFRGRVSTLQETQYFGPGTRLLVL.

This chain connects TRBV5-5 to TRBJ1-1, with D uncertain. V lost 4 bases and J lost 0, with 10 bases in between. CDR3 size: 14 residues. The V gene's germline CDR1 is SGHKS and CDR2 YYEKEE (reference sequence). CDR3 coding DNA: TGTGCCAGCAGCATCGGGTTGATGAACACTGAAGCTTTCTTT. Its translation: CASSIGLMNTEAFF.